Following are 2 T cell receptor beta chains from one sample sequenced in a study of Ad26.COV2.S vaccination and SARS-CoV-2 variants. Produced via immunoSEQ multiplex PCR; TCRdb's table is partial and in-frame only. The sample has some 290,000 clones, 70% to 90% seen once. This sample's treatment: 15 to 20 received Ad26.COV2.S at low or high dose, single or two shots; 5 received placebo; per-sample allocation not given. Day 63 after the first injection of vaccine or placebo was the sampling time. The specimen was peripheral blood, collected in a trial of Ad26.COV2.S vaccine versus placebo. The source is a person between 18 and 59 years old who received the Ad26.COV2.S COVID-19 vaccine or a placebo.

The gene calls are TRBV7-7 and TRBJ2-1; a weak D match, TRBD2 (6 bases). CDR3 length: 15 residues. The germline V gene has CDR1 SSHAT and CDR2 FNYEAQ (reference sequence). V lost 6 bases and J lost 0, with 12 bases in between. The CDR3 spells CASSWDLSSYNEQFF. DNA for the CDR3: TGTGCCAGCAGTTGGGACTTGAGCTCCTACAATGAGCAGTTCTTC.

This chain uses TRBV11-3 with TRBJ1-4; TRBD1 is a possible D gene (6 bases). In germline, CDR1 is SGHNT, CDR2 YENEEA. This CDR3 is built from 13 residues. V lost 5 bases and J lost 6, with 10 bases in between. Here the CDR3 reads CASSPRTDEKLFF. Written as DNA, the CDR3 is TGTGCCAGCAGCCCCAGGACAGATGAAAAACTGTTTTTT.